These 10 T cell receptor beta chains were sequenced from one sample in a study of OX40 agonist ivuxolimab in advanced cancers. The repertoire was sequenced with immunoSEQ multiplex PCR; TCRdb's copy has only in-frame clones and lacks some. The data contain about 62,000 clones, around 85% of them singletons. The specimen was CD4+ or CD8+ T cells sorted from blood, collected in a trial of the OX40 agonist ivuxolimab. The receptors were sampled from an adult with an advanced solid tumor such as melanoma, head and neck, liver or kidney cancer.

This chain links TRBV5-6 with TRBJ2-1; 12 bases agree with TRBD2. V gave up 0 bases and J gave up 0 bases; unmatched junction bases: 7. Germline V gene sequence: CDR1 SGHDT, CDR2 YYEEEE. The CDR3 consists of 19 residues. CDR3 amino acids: CASSLVLAGGPRSYNEQFF. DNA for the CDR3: TGTGCCAGCAGCTTGGTTCTAGCGGGAGGGCCGCGCTCCTACAATGAGCAGTTCTTC.

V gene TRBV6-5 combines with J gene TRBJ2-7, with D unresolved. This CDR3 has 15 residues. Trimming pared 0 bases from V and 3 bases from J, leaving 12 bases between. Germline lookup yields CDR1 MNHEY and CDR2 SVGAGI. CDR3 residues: CASSYSKGRHYEQYF. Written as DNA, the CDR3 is TGTGCCAGCAGTTACTCGAAGGGCAGGCACTACGAGCAGTACTTC.

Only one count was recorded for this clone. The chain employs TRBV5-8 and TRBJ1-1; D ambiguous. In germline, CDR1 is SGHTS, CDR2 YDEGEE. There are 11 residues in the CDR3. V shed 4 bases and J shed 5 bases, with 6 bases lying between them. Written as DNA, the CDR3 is TGTGCCAGCAGCCAGTGGACTGAAGCTTTCTTT. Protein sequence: CASSQWTEAFF. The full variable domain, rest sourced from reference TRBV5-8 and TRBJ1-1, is EAGVTQSPTHLIKTRGQQATLRCSPISGHTSVYWYQQALGLGLQFLLWYDEGEERNRGNFPPRFSGRQFPNYSSELNVNALELEDSALYLCASSQWTEAFFGQGTRLTVV.

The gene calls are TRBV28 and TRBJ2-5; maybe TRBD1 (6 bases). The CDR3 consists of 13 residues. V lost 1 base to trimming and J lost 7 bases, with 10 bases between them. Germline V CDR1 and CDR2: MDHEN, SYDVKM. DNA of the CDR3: TGTGCCAGCAGTTTATCAGGGGCAGGGACCCAGTACTTC. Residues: CASSLSGAGTQYF.

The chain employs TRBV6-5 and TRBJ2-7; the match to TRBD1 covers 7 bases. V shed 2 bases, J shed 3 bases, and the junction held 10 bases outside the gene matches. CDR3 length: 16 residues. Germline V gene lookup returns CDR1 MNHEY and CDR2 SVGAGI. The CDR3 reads CASSYQFSGQIYEQYF. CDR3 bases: TGTGCCAGCAGTTACCAGTTTTCGGGACAGATCTACGAGCAGTACTTC.

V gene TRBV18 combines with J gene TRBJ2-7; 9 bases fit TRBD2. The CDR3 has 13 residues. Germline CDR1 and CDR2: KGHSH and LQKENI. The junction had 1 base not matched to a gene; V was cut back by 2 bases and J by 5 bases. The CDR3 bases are TGTGCCAGCTCACCAGGCGGGAGGGACGAGCAGTACTTC. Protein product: CASSPGGRDEQYF.

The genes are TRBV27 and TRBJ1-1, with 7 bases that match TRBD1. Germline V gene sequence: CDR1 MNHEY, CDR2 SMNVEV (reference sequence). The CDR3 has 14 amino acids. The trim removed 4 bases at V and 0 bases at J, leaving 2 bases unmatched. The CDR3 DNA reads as TGTGCCAGCAGTTGGGGACAGATGAACACTGAAGCTTTCTTT. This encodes CASSWGQMNTEAFF.

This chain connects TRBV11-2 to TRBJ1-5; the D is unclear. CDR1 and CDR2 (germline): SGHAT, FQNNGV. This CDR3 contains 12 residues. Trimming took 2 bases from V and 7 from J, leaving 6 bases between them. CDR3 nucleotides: TGTGCCAGCAGCTTACCGGGGCAGCCCCAGCATTTT. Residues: CASSLPGQPQHF.

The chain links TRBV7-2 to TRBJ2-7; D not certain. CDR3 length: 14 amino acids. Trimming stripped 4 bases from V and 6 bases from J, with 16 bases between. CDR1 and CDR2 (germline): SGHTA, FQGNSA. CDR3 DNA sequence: TGTGCCAGCAGCTACAGCCGGACCGAAAGCGAGCAGTACTTC. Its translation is CASSYSRTESEQYF.

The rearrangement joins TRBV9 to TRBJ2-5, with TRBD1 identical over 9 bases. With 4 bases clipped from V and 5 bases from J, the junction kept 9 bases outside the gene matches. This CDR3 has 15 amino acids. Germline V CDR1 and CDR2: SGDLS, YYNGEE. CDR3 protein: CASSPWTGVGETQYF. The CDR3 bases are TGTGCCAGCAGCCCGTGGACAGGGGTAGGGGAGACCCAGTACTTC.